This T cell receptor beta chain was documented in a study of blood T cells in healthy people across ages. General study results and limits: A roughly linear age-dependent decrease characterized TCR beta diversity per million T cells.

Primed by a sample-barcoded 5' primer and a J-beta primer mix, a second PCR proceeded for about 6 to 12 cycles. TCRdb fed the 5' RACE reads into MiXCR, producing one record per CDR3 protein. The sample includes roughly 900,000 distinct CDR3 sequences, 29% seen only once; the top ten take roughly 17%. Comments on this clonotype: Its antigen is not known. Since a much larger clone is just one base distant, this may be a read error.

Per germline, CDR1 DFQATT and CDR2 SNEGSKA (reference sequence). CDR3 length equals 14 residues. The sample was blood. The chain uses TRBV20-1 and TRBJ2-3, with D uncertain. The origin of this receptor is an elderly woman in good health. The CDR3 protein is CSARRTTGTDAQYF. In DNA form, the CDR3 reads TGCAGTGCTAGAAGAACGACTGGCACAGATGCGCAGTATTTT.